This entry lists 25 T cell receptor beta chains sequenced from one sample in a study of control samples from healthy donors and cancer patients. Assay: immunoSEQ multiplex PCR; the TCRdb copy retains only in-frame clones and omits some. The repertoire consists of under 100,000 clones, with more than 85% occurring once and the leading ten covering 1.5%. The specimen was blood. Every receptor here comes from a woman aged 25 to 39 in good health.

V is TRBV18 and J is TRBJ1-5; D gene uncertain. The V end was cut by 3 bases, the J end by 0 bases, with 15 bases between. This CDR3 has 17 amino acids. The germline V gene encodes CDR1 KGHSH and CDR2 LQKENI. The CDR3 spells CASSPVAGQTSNQPQHF. The CDR3 DNA is TGTGCCAGCTCACCGGTCGCCGGCCAGACTAGCAATCAGCCCCAGCATTTT.

The gene calls are TRBV11-3 and TRBJ2-7, with 10 bases lining up with TRBD1. The CDR3 spans 13 residues. The germline CDR1 and CDR2 sequences are SGHNT and YENEEA. Unmatched junction bases numbered 3, after V lost 6 bases and J lost 4 bases. The CDR3 DNA follows: TGTGCCAGCAGTAGACAGGGGGCATACGAGCAGTACTTC. Amino acid sequence: CASSRQGAYEQYF. The complete variable domain, with remaining parts taken from reference TRBV11-3 and TRBJ2-7, reads EAGVVQSPRYKIIEKKQPVAFWCNPISGHNTLYWYLQNLGQGPELLIRYENEEAVDDSQLPKDRFSAERLKGVDSTLKIQPAELGDSAVYLCASSRQGAYEQYFGPGTRLTVT.

The J gene is TRBJ2-7, the V gene TRBV5-1; D is unclear. CDR3 length equals 14 residues. From germline, CDR1 is SGHRS and CDR2 YFSETQ. The V end lost 5 bases, the J end lost 1 base, and 13 bases lay between the germline ends. The CDR3: CASSVATPSYEQYF. DNA of the CDR3: TGCGCCAGCAGTGTGGCTACTCCATCCTACGAGCAGTACTTC.

The chain combines TRBV6-4 with TRBJ2-6; D perhaps matches TRBD1 (6 bases). Germline V CDR1 and CDR2: MRHNA, SNTAGT. V lost 0 bases to trimming and J lost 4 bases, with 10 bases between them. The CDR3 has 16 amino acids. For the CDR3, the DNA is TGTGCCAGCAGTGACTCATCAGGGGCCGGGGCCAACGTCCTGACTTTC. It encodes CASSDSSGAGANVLTF.

The V and J genes are TRBV5-1 and TRBJ2-7; D not certain. Germline V gene sequence: CDR1 SGHRS, CDR2 YFSETQ. The CDR3 is 12 amino acids. V lost 4 bases and J lost 4, with 9 bases in between. CDR3 in DNA: TGCGCCAGCAGCGGAGACCCTTACGAGCAGTACTTC. Protein: CASSGDPYEQYF.

The rearrangement links TRBV13 to TRBJ2-5; no firm D call. The CDR3 spans 14 residues. Trimming took 5 bases from V and 5 from J, leaving 15 bases between them. Germline loops: CDR1 PRHDT, CDR2 FYEKMQ (reference sequence). The CDR3 loop reads CASSPRPWWETQYF. CDR3 nucleotides: TGTGCCAGCAGCCCCCGCCCTTGGTGGGAGACCCAGTACTTC.

This rearrangement joins TRBV27 to TRBJ1-5, with D possibly matching TRBD1 (6 bases). V lost 8 bases to trimming and J lost 3 bases, with 14 bases between them. The CDR3 has 14 residues. CDR1 and CDR2 from the germline V gene are MNHEY and SMNVEV (reference sequence). The DNA of the CDR3 is TGTGCCAGCTCCCCCGGACAGCTCAATCAGCCCCAGCATTTT. This sequence encodes CASSPGQLNQPQHF.

This chain joins TRBV7-9 and TRBJ2-1; no clear D gene. The CDR3 consists of 18 residues. V lost 0 bases, J lost 0 bases, and 15 bases lay in between. CDR1 and CDR2 (germline): SEHNR, FQNEAQ (reference sequence). Here the CDR3 DNA reads TGTGCCAGCAGCTTAGCTAAAGACACCTTAAGCTCCTACAATGAGCAGTTCTTC. It is translated as CASSLAKDTLSSYNEQFF.

The chain combines TRBV5-6 with TRBJ1-2; 10 nucleotides match TRBD1. Germline V gene sequence: CDR1 SGHDT, CDR2 YYEEEE. Unmatched junction bases numbered 2, after V lost 0 bases and J lost 6 bases. The CDR3 loop spans 14 amino acids. The CDR3 here is CASSLGDRGDGYTF. For the CDR3, the DNA is TGTGCCAGCAGCTTGGGGGACAGGGGTGATGGCTACACCTTC.

This rearrangement joins TRBV7-3 to TRBJ2-1, with TRBD1 identical over 9 bases. There are 15 residues in the CDR3. Per germline, CDR1 SGHTA and CDR2 FQGTGA. V dropped 5 bases and J dropped 4; count of bases not matched to a gene: 6. The CDR3 here is CASSKGQGTYNEQFF. The CDR3 DNA follows: TGTGCCAGCAGCAAAGGACAGGGGACGTACAATGAGCAGTTCTTC.

The V and J genes are TRBV2 and TRBJ2-7; TRBD1 matches at 7 bases. This CDR3 spans 12 amino acids. The germline V gene encodes CDR1 SNHLY and CDR2 FYNNEI. Germline trimming cut 10 bases from V and 2 bases from J; bases unmatched to any gene: 5. CDR3 in amino acids: CATLGTAYEQYF. DNA for the CDR3: TGTGCCACACTAGGGACAGCCTACGAGCAGTACTTC.

The chain combines TRBV30 with TRBJ2-1, with TRBD2 matching over 11 bases. CDR1 GTSNPN and CDR2 SVGIG come from the germline V gene (reference sequence). The CDR3 spans 15 residues. J gave up 4 bases and V 3 bases, and 5 bases lay outside the gene matches. The CDR3 reads CAWSPGLAGYNEQFF. CDR3 sequence (DNA): TGTGCCTGGAGCCCCGGACTAGCGGGTTACAATGAGCAGTTCTTC.

CDR3 protein: CASSQDWSTKQFF. The CDR3 DNA sequence: TGTGCCAGCAGCCAAGATTGGTCTACCAAGCAGTTCTTC. The gene calls are TRBV14 and TRBJ2-1; D is uncertain. The V gene lost 0 bases and the J gene lost 11 bases, with 11 bases spanning the gap. CDR1 is SGHDN, CDR2 FVKESK, per germline. The length of the CDR3 is 13 residues.

V usage is TRBV5-1 and J usage is TRBJ2-7, with D perhaps TRBD2 (5 bases). Looked up from germline, CDR1 is SGHRS and CDR2 is YFSETQ. The CDR3 totals 14 residues. Trimming took off 1 base at V and 1 base at J, with 9 bases between the two ends. CDR3 residues: CASSLTSGSYEQYF. The CDR3 region has the DNA TGCGCCAGCAGCTTGACAAGCGGTTCCTACGAGCAGTACTTC.

The CDR3 region is CAISEQIGGDYGYTF. The CDR3, as DNA: TGTGCCATCAGTGAGCAAATAGGGGGCGACTATGGCTACACCTTC. V and J are TRBV10-3 and TRBJ1-2; 7 nucleotides match TRBD1. This CDR3 contains 15 residues. Looked up from germline, CDR1 is ENHRY and CDR2 is SYGVKD. V shed 2 bases, J shed 3 bases, and the junction held 6 bases outside the gene matches.

The chain employs TRBV19 and TRBJ2-7, with D possibly TRBD1 on 5 matching bases. Germline V lookup: CDR1 LNHDA, CDR2 SQIVND (reference sequence). Trimming shortened V by 5 bases and J by 5 bases, and 10 bases separated the two germline ends. This CDR3 has 12 residues. The CDR3 is CASSLGVDEQYF. The CDR3 nucleotides are TGTGCCAGTAGTTTAGGGGTGGACGAGCAGTACTTC. Based on the CDR3 plus reference TRBV19 and TRBJ2-7, the full variable domain is DGGITQSPKYLFRKEGQNVTLSCEQNLNHDAMYWYRQDPGQGLRLIYYSQIVNDFQKGDIAEGYSVSREKKESFPLTVTSAQKNPTAFYLCASSLGVDEQYFGPGTRLTVT.

V is TRBV6-6 and J is TRBJ1-2; 8 nucleotides line up with TRBD1. Germline CDR1 MNHNY, CDR2 SVGAGI (reference sequence). The length of the CDR3 is 15 residues. Trimming at V came to 0 bases and at J to 3 bases, leaving 3 bases not matched to a gene. CDR3 nucleotides: TGTGCCAGCAGTTACTCGGGACAGGCGCACTATGGCTACACCTTC. It yields the protein CASSYSGQAHYGYTF.

The count of this clone is one. The chain employs TRBV2 and TRBJ2-7; 11 nucleotides agree with TRBD2. In germline, CDR1 is SNHLY, CDR2 FYNNEI. J gave up 3 bases and V 10 bases, and 8 bases lay outside the gene matches. The CDR3 runs to 14 residues. The CDR3, as DNA: TGTGCCATCACCGGGACTAGCGGTTACTACGAGCAGTACTTC. Translation: CAITGTSGYYEQYF.

This chain joins TRBV19 and TRBJ1-2; no definite D call. The V and J ends lost 5 bases and 4 bases respectively, with 20 bases between them. Germline V gene data show CDR1 as LNHDA and CDR2 as SQIVND (reference sequence). The CDR3 spans 16 residues. CDR3 bases: TGTGCCAGTAGTCCACCCCTAGGGAGTATAAGCTATGGCTACACCTTC. Translation: CASSPPLGSISYGYTF. Full variable domain (missing parts from reference TRBV19 and TRBJ1-2): DGGITQSPKYLFRKEGQNVTLSCEQNLNHDAMYWYRQDPGQGLRLIYYSQIVNDFQKGDIAEGYSVSREKKESFPLTVTSAQKNPTAFYLCASSPPLGSISYGYTFGSGTRLTVV.

The chain carries TRBV9 and TRBJ1-3; TRBD1 is a possible D gene (5 bases). V lost 4 bases and J lost 0, with 17 bases in between. The CDR3 length is 17 residues. Germline V gene data show CDR1 as SGDLS and CDR2 as YYNGEE. CDR3 sequence (DNA): TGTGCCAGCAGCCCAGTCGGGGCAAAAAGCTCTGGAAACACCATATATTTT. Its protein is CASSPVGAKSSGNTIYF. The entire variable domain, with the rest obtained from reference TRBV9 and TRBJ1-3, is as follows: DSGVTQTPKHLITATGQRVTLRCSPRSGDLSVYWYQQSLDQGLQFLIQYYNGEERAKGNILERFSAQQFPDLHSELNLSSLELGDSALYFCASSPVGAKSSGNTIYFGEGSWLTVV.

V usage is TRBV18 and J usage is TRBJ2-7; 8 bases line up with TRBD1. CDR3 length: 14 residues. Germline V gene lookup returns CDR1 KGHSH and CDR2 LQKENI. Trimming cost V 4 bases and J 2 bases; bases outside gene matches: 4. The CDR3 nucleotides read TGTGCCAGCTCACTTCAGGGGGCGACCTACGAGCAGTACTTC. Protein sequence: CASSLQGATYEQYF. Complete variable domain (other parts from reference TRBV18 and TRBJ2-7): NAGVMQNPRHLVRRRGQEARLRCSPMKGHSHVYWYRQLPEEGLKFMVYLQKENIIDESGMPKERFSAEFPKEGPSILRIQQVVRGDSAAYFCASSLQGATYEQYFGPGTRLTVT.

The gene calls are TRBV6-5 and TRBJ1-4, with D possibly TRBD1 on 5 matching bases. Germline V gene data show CDR1 as MNHEY and CDR2 as SVGAGI. Deletions cut 2 bases from V and 7 bases from J, with 17 bases between. The CDR3 spans 16 residues. CDR3 sequence (DNA): TGTGCCAGCAGTTACAGGGGATCAGGTGCTACTGAAAAACTGTTTTTT. It encodes CASSYRGSGATEKLFF.

The V call is TRBV28, the J call TRBJ2-5; D is undetermined. Trimming cost V 7 bases and J 5 bases, with 14 bases left between them. The germline gives CDR1 MDHEN, CDR2 SYDVKM. This CDR3 has 13 residues. CDR3 bases: TGTGCCAGCACCGCCCGGCTAAGCGAGACCCAGTACTTC. Translation gives CASTARLSETQYF.

The chain joins TRBV10-3 to TRBJ2-7, with a tentative D call TRBD1 (6 bases). CDR1 and CDR2 (germline): ENHRY, SYGVKD. CDR3 size: 13 residues. Trimming took 7 bases from V and 0 from J, leaving 10 bases between them. The CDR3 region is CAITEDSSYEQYF. DNA for the CDR3: TGTGCCATCACCGAGGACAGCTCCTACGAGCAGTACTTC.

This chain links TRBV18 with TRBJ1-1; tentative D call: TRBD1 (5 bases). CDR3 length equals 15 residues. CDR1 is KGHSH and CDR2 is LQKENI in the germline V gene. V lost 1 base and J lost 2, with 11 bases in between. The CDR3 here is CASSPQGLRNTEAFF. CDR3 DNA: TGTGCCAGCTCACCACAGGGGTTAAGAAACACTGAAGCTTTCTTT.